This T cell receptor beta chain was sequenced in a study of T cells expressing NK-cell markers. CDR3 length: 16 amino acids. Germline lookup yields CDR1 SQVTM and CDR2 ANQGSEA. Reanalyzing the 5' RACE reads, TCRdb keeps one entry per CDR3 protein, without DNA. This sample's table has 500,000 to 600,000 distinct CDR3 sequences. Sequencing input: blood T cells: a sorted CD56 or NKG2C T cell subset, CD4+ or CD8+ T cells, or bulk PBMC T cells (not recorded which). The origin of this receptor is a man younger than 30 in good health. The rearrangement joins TRBV29-1 to TRBJ2-6; TCRdb's assignment of TRBD1 cannot be checked, as there is no DNA. The CDR3 loop reads CSVVGDTRAGANVLTF. Full variable domain (outside the CDR3, taken from reference TRBV29-1 and TRBJ2-6): SAVISQKPSRDICQRGTSLTIQCQVDSQVTMMFWYRQQPGQSLTLIATANQGSEATYESGFVIDKFPISRPNLTFSTLTVSNMSPEDSSIYLCSVVGDTRAGANVLTFGAGSRLTVL.